These 5 T cell receptor beta chains were sequenced from one sample in a study of T cells after somatic rescue of genetic block. Clones were read by immunoSEQ multiplex PCR, and TCRdb kept only the in-frame ones, dropping some. The top ten clones hold 25% of a sample with 7,500 to 9,000 clones, around 86% of them seen once. Sequencing input: peripheral blood mononuclear cells (PBMCs). Receptor source: a boy between 10 and 17 years old.

The chain uses TRBV7-9 and TRBJ1-2, with TRBD1 matching 9 bases. The CDR3 sequence is 14 residues long. Germline CDR1 reads SEHNR; CDR2 reads FQNEAQ (reference sequence). The junction had 14 bases not matched to a gene; V was cut back by 10 bases and J by 8 bases. CDR3 nucleotide sequence: TGTGCCATCCCTAGGGAACAGGGGGCAAAAGGCTACACCTTC. This codes for CAIPREQGAKGYTF.

The genes are TRBV4-1 and TRBJ1-1; possibly TRBD1 for D (5 bases). The germline V gene has CDR1 MGHRA and CDR2 YSYEKL. V gave up 1 base and J gave up 0 bases, with 6 bases separating them. The CDR3 is 14 residues long. The CDR3 is CASSQGGVNTEAFF. The CDR3 coding sequence is TGCGCCAGCAGCCAAGGGGGGGTGAACACTGAAGCTTTCTTT.

The chain uses TRBV7-8 and TRBJ2-7; 11 nucleotides agree with TRBD1. Germline V gene data show CDR1 as SGHVS and CDR2 as FQNEAQ. The V gene end was trimmed by 5 bases and the J gene end by 3 bases; junction bases not matched to a gene: 6. The CDR3 extends over 15 amino acids. The CDR3 sequence: CASSQLGTGGYEQYF. For the CDR3, the DNA is TGTGCCAGCAGCCAACTCGGGACAGGGGGCTACGAGCAGTACTTC.

This clone showed up just once. This chain joins TRBV14 and TRBJ2-7; TRBD1 agrees at 7 bases. CDR3 length equals 14 residues. Germline V gene lookup returns CDR1 SGHDN and CDR2 FVKESK. V dropped 4 bases and J dropped 0; count of bases not matched to a gene: 3. The CDR3 DNA sequence: TGTGCCAGCAGCCGCCGGGACAGCTCCTACGAGCAGTACTTC. Its protein is CASSRRDSSYEQYF.

This chain links TRBV5-1 with TRBJ1-2, with 9 bases that match TRBD1. The J segment lost 4 bases and the V segment lost 0 bases, leaving 4 bases of the junction unmatched. CDR3 length: 15 residues. Per the germline V gene, CDR1 is SGHRS and CDR2 is YFSETQ. The CDR3 DNA reads TGCGCCAGCAGCTTGGACAGGGGGCCGGGCTATGGCTACACCTTC. This gives the protein CASSLDRGPGYGYTF.